This TCR beta chain was captured by sequencing in a study of spatial heterogeneity in lung cancer. Study in general: Detection of beta-chain sequences consistently exceeded that of alpha-chain sequences.

V lost 2 bases, J lost 3 bases, and 2 bases stayed unmatched. Germline V gene sequence: CDR1 SGHNT, CDR2 YYREEE (reference sequence). CDR3 size: 14 residues. At least ten counts were recorded for this clonotype. As yet, its antigen is unknown. The library was prepared for alpha chains; this beta chain is a stray read, so its frequency means little. TCRdb called the 5' RACE reads again in MiXCR, with one record for every CDR3 protein. This repertoire shows 17,000 or so distinct CDR3 sequences, 6.2% found once; its top ten account for around 6.5%. Regarding time point: sample taken at primary tumor resection. Samples came from roughly 70 TRACERx patients with untreated early-stage lung cancer. The authors sequenced whole RNA from tumor, nontumor lung or frozen PBMC without sorting. Study-level points and caveats: Within tumors, counts of expanded alpha and beta TCRs tracked tumor mutation counts.

V is TRBV5-4 and J is TRBJ2-5; TRBD1 matches at 9 bases. This TCR came from a male donor with early-stage non-small cell lung cancer. The material sequenced was lung tumor tissue, taken at surgery. The CDR3 loop is CASSLQGAKETQYF. The CDR3 DNA reads TGTGCCAGCAGCTTACAGGGGGCAAAAGAGACCCAGTACTTC.